A single sample gave rise to the 9 T cell receptor beta chains below, sequenced in a study of neoadjuvant anti-PD-1 for oral cavity cancer. Sample time point: after neoadjuvant nivolumab, at surgical resection. Measured with immunoSEQ multiplex PCR; TCRdb has only the in-frame clones, and not every one. The sample consists of tens of thousands of clones, 26% of them appearing once. Sequenced here: tumor tissue, sampled after nivolumab (anti-PD-1) treatment. These receptors were collected from a person between 40 and 85 years old with oral cavity squamous cell carcinoma.

The chain joins TRBV7-9 to TRBJ1-2; D is possibly TRBD1 (5 bases). Per germline, CDR1 SEHNR and CDR2 FQNEAQ (reference sequence). With 5 bases removed from V and 6 bases from J, the gap between germline ends came to 22 bases. The CDR3 is 16 amino acids. The chain's CDR3 is CASSTRGGVVSDGYTF. In nucleotides, the CDR3 is TGTGCCAGCAGCACCCGGGGCGGGGTGGTATCGGATGGCTACACCTTC.

This clone was detected only a few times. The genes are TRBV5-4 and TRBJ2-7; the D is unclear. Germline-derived CDR1 and CDR2 are SGHNT and YYREEE (reference sequence). With 0 bases removed from V and 2 bases from J, the gap between germline ends came to 12 bases. The CDR3 runs 15 residues. This chain's CDR3 is CASSLARGSTYEQYF. As DNA, the CDR3 is TGTGCCAGCAGCTTGGCACGAGGCTCTACCTACGAGCAGTACTTC.

This clone was seen more than once but under ten times. Here the CDR3 DNA reads TGCAGTGCTAGCACCGGATACGAGCAGTACTTC. Protein product: CSASTGYEQYF. The chain joins TRBV20-1 to TRBJ2-7, with D uncertain. CDR3 length: 11 residues. CDR1 and CDR2 from the germline V gene are DFQATT and SNEGSKA (reference sequence). V was pared by 3 bases and J by 4 bases, with 7 bases between.

The chain recombines TRBV19 with TRBJ2-1; 8 nucleotides line up with TRBD1. J was trimmed by 4 bases and V by 5 bases; bases with no gene match: 7. Per the germline V gene, CDR1 is LNHDA and CDR2 is SQIVND (reference sequence). The CDR3 length is 15 residues. As DNA, the CDR3 is TGTGCCAGTAGTGCTCCGGGACAGGTGTACAATGAGCAGTTCTTC. Translated, it gives CASSAPGQVYNEQFF.

This chain links TRBV13 with TRBJ2-5; the match to TRBD2 covers 8 bases. Germline assignment: CDR1 PRHDT and CDR2 FYEKMQ (reference sequence). This CDR3 has 15 amino acids. V lost 1 base and J lost 2; bases outside the gene matches: 3. The CDR3 reads CASSLAAGVQETQYF. For the CDR3, the DNA is TGTGCCAGCAGCTTAGCAGCGGGAGTACAAGAGACCCAGTACTTC.

The V call is TRBV10-2, the J call TRBJ2-7; D remains unclear. The V gene lost 4 bases and the J gene lost 2 bases, with 9 bases spanning the gap. This CDR3 comprises 13 residues. CDR1 and CDR2 from the germline V gene are WSHSY and SAAADI. This chain's CDR3 is CASSAAGAYEQYF. The CDR3 bases are TGCGCCAGCAGTGCCGCAGGAGCCTACGAGCAGTACTTC.

In its sample, this clone was seen a few times. This sequence joins TRBV7-8 and TRBJ1-6; D ambiguous. The germline CDR1 and CDR2 sequences are SGHVS and FQNEAQ. V was pared by 5 bases and J by 9 bases, with 17 bases between. This CDR3 region has 15 residues. CDR3 coding DNA: TGTGCCAGCAGCACCCTCCCCGGGAAGGTTTCACCCCTCCACTTT. Encoded protein: CASSTLPGKVSPLHF.

This clone was counted only a few times. The rearrangement joins TRBV7-6 to TRBJ2-3, with D possibly being TRBD1 or TRBD2 (6 bases each). CDR3 size: 17 residues. V lost 2 bases to trimming and J lost 0 bases, with 15 bases between them. Germline CDR1 reads SGHVS; CDR2 reads FNYEAQ. DNA for the CDR3: TGTGCCAGCAGCTTAAGGAGGGGGACTCATAGCACAGATACGCAGTATTTT. Amino acid sequence: CASSLRRGTHSTDTQYF.

Here the CDR3 DNA reads TGTGCCAGCAGCCAAAGGGTTGGGGCCAACGTCCTGACTTTC. Its translation: CASSQRVGANVLTF. The V call is TRBV6-4, the J call TRBJ2-6; D call uncertain. Germline CDR1 is MRHNA and CDR2 is SNTAGT. The germline V and J ends were trimmed by 6 bases and 3 bases, with 9 bases remaining between them. The length of the CDR3 is 14 residues.